This T cell receptor (beta chain) came from a study of cytomegalovirus exposure and HLA in healthy donors. The study's findings and limits: Despite most TCR sequences being rare, some public TCRs occurred in many donors. According to reports, the classifier identified cytomegalovirus status with high specificity and sensitivity.

Primers for the PCR totalled 60 Vbeta and 13 Jbeta. TCRdb's table, derived via immunoSEQ multiplex PCR, lists solely in-frame clones and lacks some. The profile shows 95,000 to 150,000 clones, about 15% of them singletons. Between the trimmed V and J ends, which lost 3 bases and 0 bases, there was a span of 6 bases. The CDR3 spans 14 residues. Germline CDR1 is SEHNR and CDR2 is FQNEAQ (reference sequence). Note on this clone: The antigen is not known.

The chain combines TRBV7-9 with TRBJ2-1, with TRBD1 as a possible D gene (5 bases). This receptor was identified in a female donor in good health and CMV-seropositive. The specimen sequenced was PBMCs. The CDR3 sequence is CASSFGASYNEQFF. The CDR3 nucleotides are TGTGCCAGCAGCTTTGGGGCCTCCTACAATGAGCAGTTCTTC.